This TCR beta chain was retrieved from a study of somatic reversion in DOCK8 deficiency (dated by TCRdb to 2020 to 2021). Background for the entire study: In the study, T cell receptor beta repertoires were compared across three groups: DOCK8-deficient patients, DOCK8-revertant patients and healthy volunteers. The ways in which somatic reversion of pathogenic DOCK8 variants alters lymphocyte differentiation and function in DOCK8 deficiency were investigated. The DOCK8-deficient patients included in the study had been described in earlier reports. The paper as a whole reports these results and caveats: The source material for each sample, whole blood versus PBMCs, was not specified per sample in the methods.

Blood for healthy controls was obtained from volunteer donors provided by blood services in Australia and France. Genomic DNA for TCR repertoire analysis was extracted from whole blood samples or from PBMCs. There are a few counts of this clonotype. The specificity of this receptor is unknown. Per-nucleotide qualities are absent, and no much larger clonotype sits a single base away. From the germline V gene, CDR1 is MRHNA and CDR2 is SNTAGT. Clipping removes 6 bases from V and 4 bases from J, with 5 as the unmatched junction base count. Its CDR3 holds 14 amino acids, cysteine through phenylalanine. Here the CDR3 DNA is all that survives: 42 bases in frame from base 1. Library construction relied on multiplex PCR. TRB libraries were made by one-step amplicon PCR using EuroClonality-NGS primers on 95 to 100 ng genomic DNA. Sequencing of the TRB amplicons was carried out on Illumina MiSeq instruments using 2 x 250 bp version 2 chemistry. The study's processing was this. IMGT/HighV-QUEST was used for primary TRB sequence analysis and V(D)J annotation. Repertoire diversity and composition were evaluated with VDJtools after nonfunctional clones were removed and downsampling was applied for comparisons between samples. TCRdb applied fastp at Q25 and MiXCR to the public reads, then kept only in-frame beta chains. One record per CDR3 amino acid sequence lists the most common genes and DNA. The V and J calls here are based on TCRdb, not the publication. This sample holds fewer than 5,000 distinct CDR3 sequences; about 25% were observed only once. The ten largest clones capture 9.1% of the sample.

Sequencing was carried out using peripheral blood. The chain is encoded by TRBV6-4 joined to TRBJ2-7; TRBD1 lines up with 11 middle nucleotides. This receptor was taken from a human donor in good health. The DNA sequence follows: TGTGCCAGCAGCCCGGGACAGGGGGTGTACGAGCAGTACTTC. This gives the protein CASSPGQGVYEQYF.